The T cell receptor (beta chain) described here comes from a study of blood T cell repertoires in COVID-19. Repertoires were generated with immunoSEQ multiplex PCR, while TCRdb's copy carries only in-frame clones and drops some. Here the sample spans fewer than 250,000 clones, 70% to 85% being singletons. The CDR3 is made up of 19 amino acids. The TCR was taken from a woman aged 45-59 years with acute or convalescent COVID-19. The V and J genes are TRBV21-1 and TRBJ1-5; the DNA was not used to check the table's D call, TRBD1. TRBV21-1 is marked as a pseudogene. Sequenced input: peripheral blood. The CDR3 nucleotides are TGTGCCAGCAGCATGACCAAGGACAGGGATGGGGTAAGCAATCAGCCCCAGCATTTT. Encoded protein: CASSMTKDRDGVSNQPQHF.